This T cell receptor beta chain was sequenced in a study of blood T cells in healthy people across ages. In the study overall: About one barcoded beta molecule per two T cells was the capture yield of template switching.

This CDR3 comprises 12 residues. In germline, CDR1 is SGHRS, CDR2 YFSETQ. This clonotype was observed many times. Its antigen is still unknown. The germline gene is not matched at one end of the junction; a read error may be the cause. A second PCR, run for roughly 7 to 12 cycles, used a sample-barcoded 5' primer plus a J-beta primer mix. Via MiXCR, TCRdb re-called the 5' RACE reads, giving one row per CDR3 protein. Of 800,000 or so distinct CDR3 sequences in the sample, around two thirds were seen once. Study-level findings and limits: Diversity figures based on one million T cells were deemed too low. Significant beta diversity loss was already apparent by age approximately 38, declining roughly linearly.

This rearrangement joins TRBV5-1 to TRBJ2-1; D is uncertain. This receptor was identified in a man aged 25 to 40 in good health. What was sequenced was blood. This CDR3 is CASSFGGNEQFF. Here the CDR3 DNA reads TGTGCCAGCAGCTTCGGTGGGAATGAGCAGTTCTTC.